This is a list of T cell receptor beta chains from one sample in a study of shared clonotypes between healthy human individuals. The table came from immunoSEQ multiplex PCR; TCRdb's copy has only in-frame clones and leaves some out. The sample records over 2 million clones, about 95% being singletons. The source material was naive CD8+ T cells sorted from blood. Receptor source: a man aged 18 to 30 in good health. Each CDR3 is given with its conserved first and last residue. The order of the fields is CDR3 DNA, CDR3 protein, J gene, clone size, V gene, D gene. A D gene is named only where the DNA matches it firmly. The listing skips clone size in some rows; elsewhere it reads once, few, many or a size class.

TGTGCCAGCAGCTTAGCTGGTTCAGATTCGATGCATGGCTACACCTTC	CASSLAGSDSMHGYTF	TRBJ1-2	NA	TRBV7-9	NA
TGTGCCAGCAGCTTAATCCCGAACACCGGGGAGCTGTTTTTT	CASSLIPNTGELFF	TRBJ2-2	NA	TRBV7-2	NA
TGTGCCAGCAGCCCCCCGGCGGGGGCCTACGAGCAGTACTTC	CASSPPAGAYEQYF	TRBJ2-7	NA	TRBV11-2	TRBD2
TGTGCCATCAGTGAGCCGGGGGAGGCCTACAATGAGCAGTTCTTC	CAISEPGEAYNEQFF	TRBJ2-1	NA	TRBV10-3	NA
TGTGCCAGCAGCCGGACAACATACCAAGAGACCCAGTACTTC	CASSRTTYQETQYF	TRBJ2-5	NA	TRBV7-3	NA
TGTGCCAGCAGCTTGGTACAGGGTGAGTATGGCTACACCTTC	CASSLVQGEYGYTF	TRBJ1-2	NA	TRBV5-6	NA
TGCGCCAGCAGCGGCGGGACAGGGAATTCACCCCTCCACTTT	CASSGGTGNSPLHF	TRBJ1-6	NA	TRBV4-3	TRBD1
TGCGCCAGCAGCCAAGATATGAGGCTAGCGGGAGCAGAGACCCAGTACTTC	CASSQDMRLAGAETQYF	TRBJ2-5	once	TRBV4-3	TRBD2
TGTGCCAGCAGCCCTGGGACAGGTGGCTCCGGGGAGCTGTTTTTT	CASSPGTGGSGELFF	TRBJ2-2	NA	TRBV13	TRBD1
TGTGCCAGCAGCCCAAAGGGACAGGGATTGGCCCGTACTGAAGCTTTCTTT	CASSPKGQGLARTEAFF	TRBJ1-1	NA	TRBV7-2	TRBD1
TGCGCCAGCACCGTTTTGGGGACAGGGGGCGCCGACACTGAAGCTTTCTTT	CASTVLGTGGADTEAFF	TRBJ1-1	NA	TRBV4-1	TRBD1
TGCGCCAGCAGCGCGGGACAGGGAGTGTACGAGCAGTACTTC	CASSAGQGVYEQYF	TRBJ2-7	NA	TRBV5-1	TRBD1
TGTGCCAGCAGGCCTAGCCCAGGGGCCCAAGAGACCCAGTACTTC	CASRPSPGAQETQYF	TRBJ2-5	NA	TRBV7-9	NA
TGTGCCAGCAGCTTTTTATCTGGGGCCAACGTCCTGACTTTC	CASSFLSGANVLTF	TRBJ2-6	NA	TRBV11-2	NA
TGTGCCAGCAGCCTTTGGACAGGGGATTACGAGCAGTACTTC	CASSLWTGDYEQYF	TRBJ2-7	NA	TRBV11-2	TRBD1
TGTGCCAGCAGCCCCGGGACTAGCGGAGGGGGCAATGAGCAGTTCTTC	CASSPGTSGGGNEQFF	TRBJ2-1	once	TRBV27	TRBD2
TGTGCCAGCAGTGATCTGCGGGCAGGATACAACTATGGCTACACCTTC	CASSDLRAGYNYGYTF	TRBJ1-2	NA	TRBV2	NA
TGTGCCAGCACGGCGGGAGAAACCTCCTACGAGCAGTACTTC	CASTAGETSYEQYF	TRBJ2-7	NA	TRBV6-5	TRBD2
TGTGCCAGCAGCTTGGTGGGGAGCACAGATACGCAGTATTTT	CASSLVGSTDTQYF	TRBJ2-3	NA	TRBV7-3	NA
TGTGCCATCAGTTCGACTAGCGGGACTACAGATACGCAGTATTTT	CAISSTSGTTDTQYF	TRBJ2-3	NA	TRBV10-3	TRBD2
TGCGCCAGCAGCCAGGGGGTAGCGGGAAACCGCTACGGGAATGAGCAGTTCTTC	CASSQGVAGNRYGNEQFF	TRBJ2-1	NA	TRBV4-3	TRBD2
TGTGCCTGGTCTTTCGGGGGGGATTACAATGAGCAGTTCTTC	CAWSFGGDYNEQFF	TRBJ2-1	NA	TRBV30	TRBD2
TGTGCCTGGAGTTCGGGTGCCGGGGCCAACGTCCTGACTTTC	CAWSSGAGANVLTF	TRBJ2-6	NA	TRBV30	NA
TGTGCTGGGGGGGCTAGCGGGTCCACAGATACGCAGTATTTT	CAGGASGSTDTQYF	TRBJ2-3	NA	TRBV10-3	TRBD2
TGTGCCAGCAGTTGGGGTGGGGACTACACTGAAGCTTTCTTT	CASSWGGDYTEAFF	TRBJ1-1	NA	TRBV28	NA
TGCGCCAGCAGCCTAGCGGGGGGTGCAGATACGCAGTATTTT	CASSLAGGADTQYF	TRBJ2-3	NA	TRBV4-1	TRBD2
TGTGCCAGCAGCTTAGTAGGCAAGACTAGCGGAGACACCTACGAGCAGTACTTC	CASSLVGKTSGDTYEQYF	TRBJ2-7	once	TRBV7-2	TRBD2
TGTGCCAGCAGCTTATCCTTGCTTATCTCTGGAAACACCATATATTTT	CASSLSLLISGNTIYF	TRBJ1-3	NA	TRBV7-9	NA
TGTGCCAGTAGTATAGCTTCTTATGGGGATGAGCAGTTCTTC	CASSIASYGDEQFF	TRBJ2-1	NA	TRBV19	NA
TGCAGCGTTGACCTACATGTAAACACTGAAGCTTTCTTT	CSVDLHVNTEAFF	TRBJ1-1	NA	TRBV29-1	NA